The 23 T cell receptor beta chains in this list originate from one sample, sequenced in a study of shared clonotypes between healthy human individuals (dated by TCRdb to about 2020). To prepare the library, the immunoSEQ multiplex PCR assay was applied. As stored in TCRdb, this immuneACCESS dataset retains in-frame rearrangements with V and J assigned. A fraction of the clones does not appear; measured against another copy, unresolved V genes explain less than half of the discrepancy, and the remainder lacks a known reason. For this sample there are about 380,000 clones; around 96% appear just once. Approximately 0.32% of the sample is in the top ten clones. Sequencing input: memory CD8+ T cells sorted from blood. According to the study, the label for this sample's cell subset or site signals: CD45RO+ cells pooled with CCR7-negative TemRA cells. The receptors stem from a man in his thirties or forties in good health.

This clone was found once. The chain combines TRBV28 with TRBJ2-3; tentatively, D is TRBD1 (6 bases). The CDR3 has 15 amino acids. Germline loops: CDR1 MDHEN, CDR2 SYDVKM. V shed 5 bases and J shed 1 base, with 13 bases lying between them. The CDR3: CASSRGGLGTDTQYF. CDR3 DNA sequence: TGTGCCAGCAGTCGAGGGGGTCTGGGCACAGATACGCAGTATTTT.

The V call is TRBV11-3, the J call TRBJ2-1; possibly TRBD2 for D (5 bases). Germline V CDR1 and CDR2: SGHNT, YENEEA. Trimming shortened V by 3 bases and J by 4 bases, and 7 bases separated the two germline ends. This CDR3 has 13 residues. CDR3 nucleotides: TGTGCCAGCAGCTTTAAGCGGTACAATGAGCAGTTCTTC. This sequence encodes CASSFKRYNEQFF.

V is TRBV28 and J is TRBJ1-5; the D is unclear. The CDR3 is 14 amino acids. In germline, CDR1 is MDHEN, CDR2 SYDVKM. Deletions cut 6 bases from V and 3 bases from J, with 12 bases between. The CDR3 reads CASRGGRFNQPQHF. The CDR3 region has the DNA TGTGCCAGCAGGGGAGGGCGGTTCAATCAGCCCCAGCATTTT.

The CDR3 nucleotides read TGTGCCAGCTCACCGACTAGTCCCACAGTGTCCACCGGGGAGCTGTTTTTT. Protein: CASSPTSPTVSTGELFF. V gene TRBV18 combines with J gene TRBJ2-2; TRBD2 might be the D (6 bases). V was trimmed by 3 bases and J by 4 bases, leaving 18 bases between them. CDR3 length equals 17 residues. CDR1 and CDR2 from the germline V gene are KGHSH and LQKENI.

This chain uses TRBV18 with TRBJ2-7; a weak D match, TRBD1 (5 bases). V gave up 1 base and J gave up 4 bases, with 17 bases separating them. CDR1 and CDR2 (germline): KGHSH, LQKENI. The CDR3 sequence is 16 residues long. The CDR3 loop is CASSPRGALQVYEQYF. The CDR3 nucleotides are TGTGCCAGCTCACCACGAGGTGCGCTACAGGTGTACGAGCAGTACTTC.

The CDR3 spells CACAFGATDTQYF. The CDR3 DNA reads as TGTGCCTGTGCCTTTGGGGCCACAGATACGCAGTATTTT. This chain connects TRBV30 to TRBJ2-3, with a weak D call TRBD1 (5 bases). The CDR3 spans 13 residues. Per the germline V gene, CDR1 is GTSNPN and CDR2 is SVGIG (reference sequence). The V end lost 6 bases, the J end lost 2 bases, and 12 bases lay between the germline ends.

V gene TRBV5-1 combines with J gene TRBJ2-2; D remains unclear. Trimming took off 4 bases at V and 0 bases at J, with 7 bases between the two ends. CDR1 and CDR2 from the germline V gene are SGHRS and YFSETQ. The length of the CDR3 is 14 residues. The CDR3 bases are TGCGCCAGCAGCACGGACCCGAACACCGGGGAGCTGTTTTTT. Its protein is CASSTDPNTGELFF.

This rearrangement joins TRBV6-6 to TRBJ1-2; unclear D gene. Germline lookup yields CDR1 MNHNY and CDR2 SVGAGI (reference sequence). The CDR3 spans 11 residues. V shed 5 bases and J shed 2 bases, with 3 bases lying between them. The CDR3 DNA sequence: TGTGCCAGCAGTGACAACTATGGCTACACCTTC. Translation: CASSDNYGYTF.

The J gene is TRBJ2-7, the V gene TRBV6-1; no clear D gene. V lost 4 bases to trimming and J lost 3 bases, with 10 bases between them. The CDR3 runs 13 residues. Germline V lookup: CDR1 MNHNS, CDR2 SASEGT. The CDR3 is CASSGTGLYEQYF. The CDR3 bases are TGTGCCAGCAGTGGGACGGGCCTCTACGAGCAGTACTTC.

The rearrangement joins TRBV19 to TRBJ2-1; no firm D call. The CDR3 length is 15 residues. Germline values: CDR1 LNHDA, CDR2 SQIVND (reference sequence). Trimming removed 2 bases from V and 7 bases from J, with 15 bases in between. Here the CDR3 reads CASSISSRAGNEQFF. The CDR3 DNA reads as TGTGCCAGTAGTATAAGTAGCCGGGCTGGGAATGAGCAGTTCTTC.

This chain connects TRBV28 to TRBJ1-3, with a weak D call TRBD1 (5 bases). Per germline, CDR1 MDHEN and CDR2 SYDVKM. V shed 3 bases and J shed 2 bases, with 11 bases lying between them. The CDR3 is made up of 15 amino acids. The CDR3, as DNA: TGTGCCAGCAGTTTGATCGGGGCCGCTGGAAACACCATATATTTT. It encodes CASSLIGAAGNTIYF.

The chain is built from TRBV9 and TRBJ1-3; D is unresolved. The CDR3 spans 15 residues. The V and J ends lost 4 bases and 0 bases respectively, with 11 bases between them. Germline V gene data show CDR1 as SGDLS and CDR2 as YYNGEE. This chain's CDR3 is CASSRDILSGNTIYF. The CDR3 DNA sequence: TGTGCCAGCAGCCGAGACATCCTCTCTGGAAACACCATATATTTT.

The table lists this clone with a count of one. This chain connects TRBV28 to TRBJ2-7; D remains ambiguous. Trimming stripped 3 bases from V and 4 bases from J, with 7 bases between. CDR1 is MDHEN, CDR2 SYDVKM, per germline. The CDR3 runs 12 residues. CDR3 sequence reads: CASSLIPYEQYF. In DNA, the CDR3 is TGTGCCAGCAGTTTGATCCCTTACGAGCAGTACTTC.

The chain employs TRBV28 and TRBJ2-1; a possible D gene is TRBD2 (5 bases). From germline, CDR1 is MDHEN and CDR2 SYDVKM. V gave up 5 bases and J gave up 7 bases, with 15 bases separating them. The CDR3 runs 14 residues. The CDR3 coding sequence is TGTGCCAGCAGTCCCCGAGGACTCGGGAATGAGCAGTTCTTC. Protein: CASSPRGLGNEQFF.

The V gene is TRBV19, the J gene TRBJ2-1; no definite D call. In germline, CDR1 is LNHDA, CDR2 SQIVND (reference sequence). Trimming took 8 bases from V and 0 from J, leaving 14 bases between them. The CDR3 covers 15 residues. This chain's CDR3 is CASQSSRSSYNEQFF. The CDR3 DNA reads as TGTGCCAGTCAATCCTCGCGTAGCTCCTACAATGAGCAGTTCTTC.

This rearrangement joins TRBV7-9 to TRBJ2-7, with 9 bases identical to TRBD2. Per the germline V gene, CDR1 is SEHNR and CDR2 is FQNEAQ (reference sequence). The CDR3 is 19 amino acids. J was trimmed by 3 bases and V by 3 bases; bases with no gene match: 18. This chain's CDR3 is CASSFPWGSASGRNYEQYF. The CDR3, as DNA: TGTGCCAGCAGCTTCCCTTGGGGGTCCGCGAGCGGGAGGAACTACGAGCAGTACTTC. Based on the CDR3 plus reference TRBV7-9 and TRBJ2-7, the full variable domain is DTGVSQNPRHKITKRGQNVTFRCDPISEHNRLYWYRQTLGQGPEFLTYFQNEAQLEKSRLLSDRFSAERPKGSFSTLEIQRTEQGDSAMYLCASSFPWGSASGRNYEQYFGPGTRLTVT.

The chain is built from TRBV5-1 and TRBJ1-5; D gene ambiguous. The CDR3 sequence is 13 residues long. CDR1 is SGHRS and CDR2 is YFSETQ in the germline V gene. V shed 2 bases and J shed 7 bases, with 10 bases lying between them. The CDR3 DNA reads as TGCGCCAGCAGCTTCTCGGGGAGCCAGCCCCAGCATTTT. Translated, it gives CASSFSGSQPQHF.

The genes are TRBV4-1 and TRBJ2-4; TRBD2 agrees at 7 bases. Germline-derived CDR1 and CDR2 are MGHRA and YSYEKL. V lost 9 bases to trimming and J lost 5 bases; unmatched junction nucleotides: 10. The CDR3 has 14 amino acids. The CDR3 sequence is CASRSASGENIQYF. DNA for the CDR3: TGCGCCAGTCGGTCGGCTAGCGGAGAAAACATTCAGTACTTC.

The CDR3 loop is CASGLAGSGVDTQYF. The CDR3 coding sequence is TGTGCCTCGGGACTAGCGGGATCCGGGGTGGATACGCAGTATTTT. The rearrangement links TRBV15 to TRBJ2-3; 13 positions match TRBD2. The germline CDR1 and CDR2 sequences are LNHNV and YYDKDF (reference sequence). V trimming: 11 bases; J trimming: 6 bases; junction bases outside the gene matches: 11. This CDR3 has 15 amino acids.

The count of this clone is one. V gene TRBV27 combines with J gene TRBJ2-1, with 7 bases matching TRBD1. Germline values: CDR1 MNHEY, CDR2 SMNVEV (reference sequence). The CDR3 contains 13 residues. With V trimmed by 7 bases and J by 8 bases, 8 bases remained unmatched. The CDR3 is CASTWTGGDEQFF. The CDR3 DNA sequence: TGTGCCAGCACCTGGACAGGAGGAGATGAGCAGTTCTTC.

In its sample, this clone was seen once. The chain links TRBV9 to TRBJ2-7; D is undetermined. CDR3 length equals 12 residues. Trimming took 4 bases from V and 4 from J, leaving 9 bases between them. The germline gives CDR1 SGDLS, CDR2 YYNGEE. CDR3 coding DNA: TGTGCCAGCAGCTCCGACGGGTACGAGCAGTACTTC. Translated, it gives CASSSDGYEQYF.

The chain combines TRBV7-2 with TRBJ1-3; D gene uncertain. The V end lost 1 base, the J end lost 0 bases, and 7 bases lay between the germline ends. Germline-derived CDR1 and CDR2 are SGHTA and FQGNSA. The CDR3 has 15 amino acids. CDR3 coding DNA: TGTGCCAGCAGCTTAGGTCCGAGCTCTGGAAACACCATATATTTT. It codes for CASSLGPSSGNTIYF.

This chain joins TRBV6-1 and TRBJ2-7; weak D call: TRBD1 (6 bases). CDR3 length equals 12 residues. Trimming removed 4 bases at V and 2 bases at J, with 6 bases between. Germline V lookup: CDR1 MNHNS, CDR2 SASEGT. Here the CDR3 reads CASSGTAYEQYF. CDR3 DNA: TGTGCCAGCAGTGGGACAGCCTACGAGCAGTACTTC.